This T cell receptor (beta chain) is from a study of cytomegalovirus exposure and HLA in healthy donors. Points from the study as a whole: Reportedly, HLA-A and HLA-B alleles of most subjects were accurately predicted from TCR beta. CMV serostatus was the sole immune exposure information available. A later analysis linked a missense DCLRE1C variant to TCR beta V- and J-gene trimming.

Concerning this clone: Antigen unknown.

CDR3 length: 17 amino acids. With 5 bases clipped from V and 2 bases from J, the junction kept 9 bases outside the gene matches. Germline values: CDR1 SEHNR, CDR2 FQNEAQ (reference sequence). The PCR made use of 60 Vbeta and 13 Jbeta primers. This table comes from immunoSEQ multiplex PCR, and its TCRdb copy is limited to in-frame clones, with some not included. The table shows 90,000 to 120,000 clones, with 77% occurring only once. The TCR sequence derives from a male donor in good health and CMV-seronegative. The sample taken for sequencing was PBMCs. The chain carries TRBV7-9 and TRBJ2-2; the match to TRBD2 covers 9 bases. The chain's CDR3 is CASSILSSGVNTGELFF. The CDR3 nucleotides are TGTGCCAGCAGCATTCTTTCTAGCGGGGTAAACACCGGGGAGCTGTTTTTT.